The entry below describes one TCR beta chain. Its cognate antigen is unknown. This clone may be a read error of a much larger clone one base away. Trimming took off 2 bases at V and 0 bases at J, with 14 bases between the two ends. Germline V gene lookup returns CDR1 DFQATT and CDR2 SNEGSKA (reference sequence). This CDR3 is 15 amino acids long. The data stem from a study of liver allograft versus peripheral blood T cells. Study-level information: Recipients' peripheral blood supplied the T cell receptor repertoires against which those in transplanted livers were compared.

TCRdb re-analysed the reads in MiXCR, keeping a single row per CDR3 protein. The sample shows some 3,500 distinct CDR3 sequences, 11% to 15% of them seen only once. The study's findings and limits: Reported data describe T cell receptor repertoires within liver allografts as differing from those in peripheral blood.

The J gene is TRBJ2-7, the V gene TRBV20-1, with a possible D match to TRBD2 (5 bases). The receptor comes from a human patient who had a liver transplant. The graft donor may have contributed some T cells. CDR3 amino acids: CSARHIERSSYEQYF. CDR3 nucleotide sequence: TGCAGTGCTAGACATATCGAGCGGAGCTCCTACGAGCAGTACTTC.